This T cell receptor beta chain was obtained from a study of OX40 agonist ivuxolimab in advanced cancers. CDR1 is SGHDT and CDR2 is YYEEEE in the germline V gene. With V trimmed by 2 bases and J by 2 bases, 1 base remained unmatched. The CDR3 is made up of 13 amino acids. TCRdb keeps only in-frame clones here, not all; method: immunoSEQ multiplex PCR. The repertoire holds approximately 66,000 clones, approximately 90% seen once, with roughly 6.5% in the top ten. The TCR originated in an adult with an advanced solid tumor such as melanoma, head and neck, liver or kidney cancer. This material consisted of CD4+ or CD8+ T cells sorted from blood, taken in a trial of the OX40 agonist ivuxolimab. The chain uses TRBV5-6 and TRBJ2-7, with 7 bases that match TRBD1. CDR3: CASSFGTAYEQYF. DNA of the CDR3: TGTGCCAGCAGCTTTGGGACAGCCTACGAGCAGTACTTC.